This TCR beta chain emerged from a study of T cells in Graves' hyperthyroidism and ophthalmopathy. Study information: Pretreatment peripheral blood was obtained at initial diagnosis.

There were TCR beta CDR3 regions amplified from RNA transcripts. The TCR CDR3 first-round RT-PCR relied on the HTBI primer set. Each CDR3 protein gets one entry after TCRdb re-called the multiplex PCR reads with MiXCR. The table includes about 400,000 distinct CDR3 sequences, approximately 15% detected once. The sample holds many counts of this clonotype. The J segment lost 10 bases and the V segment lost 5 bases, leaving 5 bases of the junction unmatched. Per the germline V gene, CDR1 is MDHEN and CDR2 is SYDVKM. This CDR3 has 13 residues. Stable hyperthyroidism: no ophthalmopathy progression over 18 months of follow-up. Participants, patients aged 18 to 65, had newly diagnosed hyperthyroidism with a duration under 2 months. PBMCs were derived from about 10 ml fresh peripheral blood.

The J gene is TRBJ1-6, the V gene TRBV28; 7 positions match TRBD1. The source is a woman under 30 with Graves' hyperthyroidism. Sequencing was carried out using blood. CDR3 bases: TGTGCCAGCAGTGACAGGGCAAGATCACCCCTCCACTTT. It specifies CASSDRARSPLHF. Complete variable domain (other parts from reference TRBV28 and TRBJ1-6): DVKVTQSSRYLVKRTGEKVFLECVQDMDHENMFWYRQDPGLGLRLIYFSYDVKMKEKGDIPEGYSVSREKKERFSLILESASTNQTSMYLCASSDRARSPLHFGNGTRLTVT.